This T cell receptor (beta chain) originates from a study of shared clonotypes between healthy human individuals. This clone has more than one count but fewer than ten. The CDR3 spans 13 residues. Trimming pared 10 bases from V and 4 bases from J, leaving 17 bases between. Germline loops: CDR1 MNHEY, CDR2 SMNVEV (reference sequence). The protocol was immunoSEQ multiplex PCR, while the TCRdb copy is restricted to in-frame clones and leaves out a portion. The sample contains hundreds of thousands of clones, 60% to 80% of which appear only once. What was sequenced was memory CD4+ T cells sorted from blood. Described subset: CD45RA-negative fraction. The V call is TRBV27, the J call TRBJ2-7; the D gene could be TRBD1 or TRBD2 (8 bases each). The sequence derives from a woman aged 30 to 39 in good health. The CDR3 region is CATAGGGRYEQYF. Here the CDR3 DNA reads TGTGCCACCGCAGGGGGCGGGAGGTACGAGCAGTACTTC.